This T cell receptor (beta chain) was documented in a study of graft-versus-host responses after intestinal transplantation. Sequencing was performed with immunoSEQ multiplex PCR; in TCRdb, only in-frame clones are kept and a portion is missing. The sample includes approximately 33,000 clones, around 85% of them seen just once. Points on this clone: The antigen is not known. The junction does not match germline at one end; this may be a read error.

Sequenced material: unstimulated CD8+ T cells sorted from spleen or lymph node cells, taken before intestinal transplant. This clonotype originated in a human donor who received an intestinal transplant.

The chain's CDR3 is CAGSVDPGQHNEQFF. The CDR3 nucleotides read TGTGCCGGCAGCGTAGACCCCGGACAGCACAATGAGCAGTTCTTC. This chain links TRBV9 with TRBJ2-1; TRBD1 might be the D (6 bases). Germline V gives CDR1 SGDLS, CDR2 YYNGEE. The CDR3 has 15 amino acids.